This TCR beta chain was found in a study of glioma-infiltrating T cells after dendritic cell vaccination. V shed 0 bases and J shed 3 bases, with 9 bases lying between them. The germline CDR1 and CDR2 sequences are SGDLS and YYNGEE. The CDR3 spans 14 residues. The method was immunoSEQ multiplex PCR; TCRdb's version includes in-frame clones alone and lacks a portion of them. The sample records just over 95,000 clones, 70% to 80% being singletons. This clonotype was obtained from a human donor with glioblastoma. This specimen was blood, taken before dendritic cell vaccination. The gene calls are TRBV9 and TRBJ1-2, with D possibly matching TRBD1 (5 bases). The CDR3 nucleotides are TGTGCCAGCAGCGTAGCCGCCAGGGACTATGGCTACACCTTC. The encoded protein is CASSVAARDYGYTF. The whole variable domain, remainder taken from reference TRBV9 and TRBJ1-2, is DSGVTQTPKHLITATGQRVTLRCSPRSGDLSVYWYQQSLDQGLQFLIQYYNGEERAKGNILERFSAQQFPDLHSELNLSSLELGDSALYFCASSVAARDYGYTFGSGTRLTVV.